This T cell receptor beta chain emerged from a study of OX40 agonist ivuxolimab in advanced cancers. Study overall: The group had a mean age of roughly 56 years, ranged from roughly 20 to 79, and was around 86% male. Three partial responders included one hepatocellular carcinoma patient and two cutaneous melanoma patients.

The germline V and J ends were trimmed by 1 base and 5 bases, with 11 bases remaining between them. Germline CDR1 reads SGHDN; CDR2 reads FVKESK. The CDR3 covers 14 residues. Profiling relied on immunoSEQ multiplex PCR, and the TCRdb table lists in-frame clones only, not all of them. The table records tens of thousands of clones, 79% of them present only once. Blood sampling took place at baseline, cycle 4 day 1, and cycle 7 day 1. The input for sequencing was CD4+ or CD8+ T cells sorted from blood, taken in a trial of the OX40 agonist ivuxolimab. The rearrangement uses TRBV14 and TRBJ2-5, with no clear D. The clonotype comes from an adult with an advanced solid tumor such as melanoma, head and neck, liver or kidney cancer. In nucleotides, the CDR3 is TGTGCCAGCAGCCAAGTTACGGTCGGGGAGACCCAGTACTTC. Residues: CASSQVTVGETQYF.